This TCR beta chain comes out of a study of response to subunit inactivated influenza vaccine. One entry per CDR3 protein results from TCRdb running MiXCR on the RT-PCR reads. Of about 570,000 distinct CDR3 sequences listed, 11% are singletons. This clonotype showed up just a few times. Germline lookup yields CDR1 SNHLY and CDR2 FYNNEI. V gave up 3 bases and J gave up 3 bases, with 14 bases separating them. The CDR3 spans 16 residues. These data were also filed under a second study, of T cells expressing NK-cell markers. That source notes: A 5'RACE template switching approach incorporating UMIs was used to make TCR beta cDNA. What restricted sorting to alpha-beta TCR T cells in several experiments was an anti-gamma-delta TCR antibody. There were a handful of donors in whom these clonotypes also led the CD3+CD56-NKG2C+ fraction.

The receptor comes from a man in his fifties or sixties who received an inactivated influenza vaccine. The sample here was PBMCs from blood, taken on the day of vaccination. The gene calls are TRBV2 and TRBJ2-2; D is perhaps TRBD2 (6 bases). The CDR3 DNA reads TGTGCCAGCAGTGATGAGTTTGGAGGGGACACCGGGGAGCTGTTTTTT. Amino acid sequence: CASSDEFGGDTGELFF.